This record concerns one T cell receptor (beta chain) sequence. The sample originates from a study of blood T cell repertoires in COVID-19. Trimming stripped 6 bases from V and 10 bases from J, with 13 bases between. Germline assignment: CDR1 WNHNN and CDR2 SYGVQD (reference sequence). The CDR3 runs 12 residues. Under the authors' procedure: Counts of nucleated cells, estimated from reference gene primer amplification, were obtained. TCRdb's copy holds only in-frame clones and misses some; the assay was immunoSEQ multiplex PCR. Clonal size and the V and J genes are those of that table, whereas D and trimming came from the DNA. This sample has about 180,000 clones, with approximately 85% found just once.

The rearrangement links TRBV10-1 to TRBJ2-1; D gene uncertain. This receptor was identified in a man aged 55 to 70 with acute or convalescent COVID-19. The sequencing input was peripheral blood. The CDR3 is CASRPIAREQFF. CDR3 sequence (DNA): TGCGCCAGCAGACCCATAGCCCGCGAGCAGTTCTTC.